Given below is one TCR beta chain in context. With V trimmed by 3 bases and J by 7 bases, 11 bases remained unmatched. The CDR3 is 15 amino acids. The germline V gene has CDR1 GTSNPN and CDR2 SVGIG (reference sequence). Sequencing was performed with immunoSEQ multiplex PCR; in TCRdb, only in-frame clones are kept and a portion is missing. The sample contains over 90,000 clones, about 89% of which appear only once. These data belong to a study of blood T cell repertoires in COVID-19. Material: peripheral blood. The chain employs TRBV30 and TRBJ2-1; 8 bases line up with TRBD1. The receptor was isolated from a woman aged 55-69 years with acute or convalescent COVID-19. As DNA, the CDR3 is TGTGCCTGGAGCCCAGCAGGGGGCTTTGGAAATGAGCAGTTCTTC. It specifies CAWSPAGGFGNEQFF.